The present entry profiles one TCR beta chain with its context. Clones were read by immunoSEQ multiplex PCR, and TCRdb kept only the in-frame ones, dropping some. This sample carries a few hundred thousand clones, around 89% of them seen once, and the ten largest clones take around 12%. This specimen belongs to a study of blood T cell repertoires in COVID-19. The CDR3 contains 14 residues. Germline CDR1 SGHTA, CDR2 FQGTGA. V lost 5 bases and J lost 1; bases outside the gene matches: 4. The specimen sequenced was peripheral blood. The V gene is TRBV7-3, the J gene TRBJ1-1; TRBD1 matches at 7 bases. This TCR derives from a woman in her fifties or sixties with acute or convalescent COVID-19. The CDR3 protein is CASSPGTENTEAFF. CDR3 coding DNA: TGTGCCAGCAGCCCCGGGACAGAGAACACTGAAGCTTTCTTT.